This T cell receptor beta chain emerged from a study of shared clonotypes between healthy human individuals (dated by TCRdb to the early 2020s). The study in broad terms: Three men and a couple of women, aged 18 to 49 years, made up the cohort. For each donor, CD4 naive and CD4 memory were each run on three plates, CD8 naive on two plates, and CD8 memory on one plate. Blood TCR repertoires of about 5 healthy adults were deeply sequenced to estimate repertoire size and the extent of clonotype sharing between individuals. Between about 0.94 and 8.9 billion PBMCs per donor were obtained by leukapheresis. To increase sequencing depth and limit assay-specific biases, TCR repertoire library preparation and sequencing were carried out by different laboratories using diverse techniques. Overall study outcomes, separate from this receptor: Higher generation probabilities were observed for clonotypes shared by all four sorted-subset donors than for non-shared clonotypes. Sampling was limited to blood, and TCR repertoires in tissue likely differ from TCR repertoires in blood. Naive subsets generally had larger estimated clonotype richness than memory subsets did. The genetic and exposure-history diversity represented was limited by the small number of donors. Even with the large sequencing depth, rarefaction of the sorted-subset datasets indicated that sequencing was incomplete. Across several donors, around 5% of naive CD4, 3% to 3.5% of naive CD8, 2.3% of memory CD4, and approximately 0.4% of memory CD8 clonotypes were shared. Pairwise subsampling indicated that sequencing depth was expected to affect the degree of clonotype sharing among donors.

Using the deep immunoSEQ assay, TCR CDR3 regions were amplified from genomic DNA by multiplex PCR. Genomic DNA extracted from each cell subset was distributed evenly over all wells of several immunoSEQ 96-well plates, and each plate served as one replicate. For sorted subsets, around 200 ng genomic DNA, equal to 25,000 to 35,000 T cell genomes, was loaded into each replicate PCR. The purified libraries were quantified using a Qubit 3.0 fluorometer, sized with a Bioanalyzer 2100, and then quantified again using the KAPA Library Quantification kit. A separate single-read 150-cycle Illumina NextSeq 550 flow cell was used to sequence each immunoSEQ 96-well plate. For the original study's pipeline: Because only junctional sequences without quality scores were contained in the immunoSEQ output, filtering matching that applied to full-length reads could not be performed. To assign V/J genes and CDR3, sequences were annotated using PyIR, a Python wrapper for IgBLAST v1.9, with IMGT germline references. Reads were filtered out if the reads had weak V/J assignments (E-value above 1e-6), no CDR3, stop codons, out-of-frame junctions, or ambiguous translated residues. A V3J clonotype was defined by an identical inferred V gene, J gene, and CDR3 amino acid sequence. To compute the percentage overlap between repertoires, the number of shared unique clonotypes was divided by the size of the smaller repertoire. Repertoire richness was assessed with RTK rarefaction, the Chao1 estimator, and Recon v2.1 estimates of unobserved clonotypes. Generation probabilities were computed with OLGA for all TCRbeta clonotypes obtained by the gDNA method from four donors. Here the immuneACCESS table is served through TCRdb, limited to in-frame sequences with V and J called. Missing clones are a known gap in these copies; in checked studies unresolved V genes cover under half, and the rest lacks a known reason. V and J calls and clone size are given by that table; D and trimming were obtained from the DNA. The sample contains fewer than 1 million clones, roughly 96% of them found a single time. Under 0.25% of the sample lies in the top ten.

CD8 naive samples were CD45RO-negative cells positively selected for CCR7, giving a CD45RA+CCR7+ population that excluded TemRA cells. Donors were healthy HIV-negative adults with no recently reported acute infections or vaccinations. Every donor was a Caucasian adult living in Nashville, Tennessee, USA. Blood was obtained by leukapheresis, after which PBMCs were separated by Ficoll-Histopaque density gradient centrifugation and cryopreserved in liquid nitrogen vapor phase. Purity and quantity of every magnetically sorted T cell population were checked by analytical flow cytometry. Genomic DNA was isolated from every sorted fraction and measured by UV absorbance on a Nanodrop 2000c. Details on this clone: It lacks a known antigen. No much larger clone exists at a distance of one base, and base qualities are not known.

The sample was naive CD8+ T cells sorted from blood. The cell subset or site label, read with the paper, signifies: CD45RA+CCR7+. This TCR derives from a man aged 30 to 45 in good health.

The sequence in DNA is TGCGCCAGCAGCCAAGATCCAGCGGGAGGCACAGATACGCAGTATTTT. The resulting protein is CASSQDPAGGTDTQYF. Recombination linked TRBV4-3 to TRBJ2-3, with 8 bases aligning to TRBD2. From cysteine to phenylalanine, the CDR3 is 16 amino acids long. Solely the CDR3 DNA is kept, with 48 bases framed from the first base. CDR1 and CDR2, looked up from the germline V gene, are LGHNA and YSLEER. After removal of 0 bases from V and 1 base from J, the junction retains 3 bases not matched to a gene.